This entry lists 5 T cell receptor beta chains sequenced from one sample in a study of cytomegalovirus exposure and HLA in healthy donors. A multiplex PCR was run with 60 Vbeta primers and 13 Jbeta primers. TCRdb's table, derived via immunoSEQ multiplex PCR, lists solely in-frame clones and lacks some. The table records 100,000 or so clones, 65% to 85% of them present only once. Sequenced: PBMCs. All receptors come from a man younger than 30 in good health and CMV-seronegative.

The CDR3 DNA is TGCGCCAGCAGCTTTCTAGGAGACTCTGGAAACACCATATATTTT. Translating gives CASSFLGDSGNTIYF. The chain is built from TRBV5-1 and TRBJ1-3; D unclear. The germline V gene encodes CDR1 SGHRS and CDR2 YFSETQ. The CDR3 spans 15 residues. V lost 2 bases to trimming and J lost 0 bases, with 9 bases between them. The variable domain in full, with the rest retrieved from reference TRBV5-1 and TRBJ1-3, is KAGVTQTPRYLIKTRGQQVTLSCSPISGHRSVSWYQQTPGQGLQFLFEYFSETQRNKGNFPGRFSGRQFSNSRSEMNVSTLELGDSALYLCASSFLGDSGNTIYFGEGSWLTVV.

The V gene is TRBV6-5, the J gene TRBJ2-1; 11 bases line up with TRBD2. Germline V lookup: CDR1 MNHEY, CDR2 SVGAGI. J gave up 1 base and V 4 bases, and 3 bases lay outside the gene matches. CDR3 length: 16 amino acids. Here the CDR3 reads CASSFRTSGSYNEQFF. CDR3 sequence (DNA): TGTGCCAGCAGTTTCCGGACTAGCGGGTCCTACAATGAGCAGTTCTTC.

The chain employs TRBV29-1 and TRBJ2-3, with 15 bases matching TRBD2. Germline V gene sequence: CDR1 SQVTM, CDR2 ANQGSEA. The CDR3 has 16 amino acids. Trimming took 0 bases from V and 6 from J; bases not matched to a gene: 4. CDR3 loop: CSVEDRTSGRGDTQYF. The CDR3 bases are TGCAGCGTTGAAGACCGGACTAGCGGGAGGGGGGATACGCAGTATTTT.

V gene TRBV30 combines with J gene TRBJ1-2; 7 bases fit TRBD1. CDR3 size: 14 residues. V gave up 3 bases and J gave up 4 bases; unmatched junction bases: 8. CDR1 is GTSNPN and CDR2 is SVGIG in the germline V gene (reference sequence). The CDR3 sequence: CAWRGTDHIYGYTF. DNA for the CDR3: TGTGCCTGGAGAGGGACAGATCATATCTATGGCTACACCTTC.

CDR3 loop: CASSQGGRNEQFF. The CDR3, as DNA: TGTGCCAGCAGCCAGGGCGGGAGGAATGAGCAGTTCTTC. V gene TRBV9 combines with J gene TRBJ2-1; 8 bases line up with TRBD2. Unmatched junction bases numbered 4, after V lost 4 bases and J lost 7 bases. Germline CDR1 reads SGDLS; CDR2 reads YYNGEE. The CDR3 contains 13 residues.